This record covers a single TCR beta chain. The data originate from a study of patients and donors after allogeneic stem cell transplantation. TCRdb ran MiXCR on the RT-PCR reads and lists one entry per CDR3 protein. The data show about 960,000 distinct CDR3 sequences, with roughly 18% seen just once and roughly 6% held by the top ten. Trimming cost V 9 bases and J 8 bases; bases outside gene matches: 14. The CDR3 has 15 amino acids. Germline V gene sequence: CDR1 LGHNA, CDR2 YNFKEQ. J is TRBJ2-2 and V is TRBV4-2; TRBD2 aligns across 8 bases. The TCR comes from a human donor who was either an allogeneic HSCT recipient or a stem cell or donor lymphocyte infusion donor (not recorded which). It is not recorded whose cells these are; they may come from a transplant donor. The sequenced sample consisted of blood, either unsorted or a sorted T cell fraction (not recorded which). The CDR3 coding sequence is TGTGCCAGTAACCCCGGGACTAGACAAGTGGGGGAGCTGTTTTTT. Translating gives CASNPGTRQVGELFF.